The 14 T cell receptor beta chains in this list originate from one sample, sequenced in a study of CD4 and CD8 cells across lung adenocarcinoma regions. TCRdb used MiXCR to reprocess the PCR reads, holding one entry per CDR3 protein. The repertoire holds 7,000 or so distinct CDR3 sequences, with approximately 53% as singletons. The sample consisted of CD8+ T cells from the center of a lung tumor. These receptors originate from a male donor with lung adenocarcinoma. The CD4 and CD8 labels of this study may be unreliable.

A word on this clonotype: One end of the junction does not line up with germline, which may come from a read error. The V and J genes are TRBV6-5 and TRBJ2-2, with 7 positions matching TRBD2. CDR1 is MNHEY, CDR2 SVGAGI, per germline. This CDR3 has 16 amino acids. CDR3 sequence reads: CASSLGLIAGAGELYF. The CDR3 region has the DNA TGTGCCAGCAGTTTGGGACTCATAGCGGGCGCCGGGGAGCTGTATTTT.

This clonotype was counted many times. The rearrangement joins TRBV4-1 to TRBJ1-4, with D perhaps matching TRBD1 (6 bases). CDR1 is MGHRA, CDR2 YSYEKL, per germline. V shed 8 bases and J shed 5 bases, with 15 bases lying between them. The CDR3 has 14 amino acids. The CDR3 is CASSNRGLNEKLFF. The CDR3 nucleotides read TGCGCCAGCTCAAACCGGGGGCTCAATGAAAAACTGTTTTTT.

This chain connects TRBV3-1 to TRBJ2-3; D possibly corresponds to TRBD2 (6 bases). TRBJ2-7 explains the end of the DNA better; the J call may be wrong. Germline lookup yields CDR1 LGHDT and CDR2 YNNKEL (reference sequence). The length of the CDR3 is 14 residues. The CDR3 protein is CAGSGRHSTETQYF. The CDR3 bases are TGTGCGGGCAGCGGGCGCCACAGCACAGAGACGCAGTACTTC.

This clonotype was found many times. CDR3 sequence reads: CASSADRDPSYNEQFF. In nucleotides, the CDR3 is TGTGCCAGCAGCGCAGACAGGGATCCCTCCTACAATGAGCAGTTCTTC. The rearrangement joins TRBV7-2 to TRBJ2-1; TRBD1 aligns across 7 bases. Germline loops: CDR1 SGHTA, CDR2 FQGNSA. V shed 5 bases and J 0 bases; nucleotides not matched to a gene: 7. There are 16 residues in the CDR3.

The chain employs TRBV6-1 and TRBJ2-3; 11 bases line up with TRBD1. From germline, CDR1 is MNHNS and CDR2 SASEGT. Trimming cost V 7 bases and J 6 bases; bases outside gene matches: 6. CDR3 length: 14 residues. The CDR3 loop reads CASKRTGGEDTQYF. The CDR3 DNA follows: TGTGCCAGCAAGCGGACAGGGGGCGAGGATACGCAGTATTTT.

The chain uses TRBV12-3 or TRBV12-4 and TRBJ2-4; 7 positions match TRBD2. Unmatched junction bases numbered 9, after V lost 6 bases and J lost 4 bases. The CDR3 spans 15 residues. CDR3 sequence (DNA): TGTGCCAGCAGCCTAACCTCGGGGGGTAAAAACATTCAGTACTTC. It specifies CASSLTSGGKNIQYF.

This chain links TRBV7-2 with TRBJ2-1; D gene uncertain. Trimming removed 1 base from V and 10 bases from J, with 5 bases in between. The CDR3 covers 11 residues. CDR1 is SGHTA and CDR2 is FQGNSA in the germline V gene. As DNA, the CDR3 is TGTGCCAGCAGCTTAGAAGCCGAGCAGTTCTTC. It encodes CASSLEAEQFF.

This chain connects TRBV10-1 to TRBJ2-3; TRBD2 aligns across 11 bases. CDR1 is WNHNN, CDR2 SYGVQD, per germline (reference sequence). The CDR3 totals 15 residues. Germline trimming cut 3 bases from V and 3 bases from J; bases unmatched to any gene: 2. CDR3 nucleotide sequence: TGCGCCAGCAGTGATACTAGCGGGGGTACAGATACGCAGTATTTT. Protein sequence: CASSDTSGGTDTQYF.

This clonotype was seen only once. The genes are TRBV6-2 or TRBV6-3 and TRBJ2-1; D is unresolved. Matching the DNA end better, TRBJ2-7 makes the J call doubtful. Per the germline V gene, CDR1 is MNHEY and CDR2 is SVGEGT. This CDR3 spans 12 amino acids. This CDR3 is CASSYTRFEQYF. Written as DNA, the CDR3 is TGTGCCAGCAGTTACACTCGATTCGAGCAGTACTTC.

On this clonotype itself: A junction end diverges from the germline sequence, so it may reflect a read error. This chain links TRBV6-1 with TRBJ2-4; 8 bases align to TRBD2. CDR1 is MNHNS and CDR2 is SASEGT in the germline V gene. The CDR3 extends over 14 amino acids. The CDR3 sequence is CAGSGGGEHNTQYF. DNA for the CDR3: TGTGCGGGCAGCGGGGGCGGGGAGCATAACACTCAGTACTTC.

A remark on this clonotype: A much larger clone is a single base away; this may be a read error. The CDR3 protein is CASSGGFLQYF. The CDR3, as DNA: TGTGCCAGCAGCGGCGGGTTTTTGCAGTACTTC. The chain has TRBV7-2 and TRBJ2-3; possible D gene TRBD2, 5 bases. Matching the DNA end better, TRBJ2-7 makes the J call doubtful. The CDR3 loop spans 11 amino acids. Germline lookup yields CDR1 SGHTA and CDR2 FQGNSA.

CDR3 nucleotides: TGCGCCAGTCAAAGGACTAGCGGGAGTATCTCAGATACGCAGTATTTT. This gives the protein CASQRTSGSISDTQYF. The chain is built from TRBV10-2 and TRBJ2-3, with 13 bases fitting TRBD2. Trimming cost V 9 bases and J 4 bases; bases outside gene matches: 10. Per the germline V gene, CDR1 is WSHSY and CDR2 is SAAADI. The CDR3 has 16 residues.

Notes on this clonotype: One end of the junction does not line up with germline, which may come from a read error. This chain connects TRBV6-1 to TRBJ2-3, with D hard to call. Germline V gene sequence: CDR1 MNHNS, CDR2 SASEGT. The CDR3 spans 10 residues. CDR3 loop: CASSEDTQYF. In DNA form, the CDR3 reads TGTGCCAGCAGCGAAGATACGCAGTATTTT.

This clonotype was detected many times. This sequence joins TRBV4-1 and TRBJ1-2, with D possibly matching TRBD1 (6 bases). Between the trimmed V and J ends, which lost 0 bases and 2 bases, there was a span of 10 bases. Germline V gene lookup returns CDR1 MGHRA and CDR2 YSYEKL. This CDR3 is built from 15 residues. CDR3 in DNA: TGCGCCAGCAGCCAAGATTTGGGGGGCAACTATGGCTACACCTTC. This codes for CASSQDLGGNYGYTF.